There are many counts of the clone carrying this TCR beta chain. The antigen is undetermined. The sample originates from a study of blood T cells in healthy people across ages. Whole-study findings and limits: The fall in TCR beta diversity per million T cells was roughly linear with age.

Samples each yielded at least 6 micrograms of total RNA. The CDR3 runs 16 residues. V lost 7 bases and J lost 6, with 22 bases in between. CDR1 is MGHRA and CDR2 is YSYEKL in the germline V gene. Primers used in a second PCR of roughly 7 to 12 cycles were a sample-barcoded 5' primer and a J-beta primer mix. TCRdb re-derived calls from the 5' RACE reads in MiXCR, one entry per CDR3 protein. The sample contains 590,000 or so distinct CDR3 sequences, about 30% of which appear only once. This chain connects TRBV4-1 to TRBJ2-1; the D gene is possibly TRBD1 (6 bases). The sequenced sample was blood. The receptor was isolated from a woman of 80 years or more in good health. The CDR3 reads CASTREAGARANEQFF. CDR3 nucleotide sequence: TGCGCCAGCACCAGGGAAGCAGGGGCTCGGGCCAATGAGCAGTTCTTC.